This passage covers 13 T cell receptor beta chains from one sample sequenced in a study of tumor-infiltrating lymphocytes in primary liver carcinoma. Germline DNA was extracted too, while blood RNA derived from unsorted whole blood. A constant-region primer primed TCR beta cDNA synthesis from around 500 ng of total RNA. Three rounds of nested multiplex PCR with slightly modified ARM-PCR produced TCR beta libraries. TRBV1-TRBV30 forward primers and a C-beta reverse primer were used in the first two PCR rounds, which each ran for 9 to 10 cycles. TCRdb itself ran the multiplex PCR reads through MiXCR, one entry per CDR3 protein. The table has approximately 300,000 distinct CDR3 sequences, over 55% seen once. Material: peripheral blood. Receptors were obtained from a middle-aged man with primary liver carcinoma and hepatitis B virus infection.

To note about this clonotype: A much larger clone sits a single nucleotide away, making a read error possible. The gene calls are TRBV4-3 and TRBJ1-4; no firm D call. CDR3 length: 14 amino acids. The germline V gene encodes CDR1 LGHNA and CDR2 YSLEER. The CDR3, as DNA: TGCACCAGCAGCCAAAATTGGCAGCAGGAAAAACTGTTTTTT. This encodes CTSSQNWQQEKLFF.

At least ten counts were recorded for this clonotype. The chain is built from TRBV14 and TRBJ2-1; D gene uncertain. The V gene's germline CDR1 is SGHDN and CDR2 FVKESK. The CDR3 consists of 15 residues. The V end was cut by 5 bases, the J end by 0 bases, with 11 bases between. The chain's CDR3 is CASSSESDSYNEQFF. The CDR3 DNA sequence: TGTGCCAGCAGCAGTGAGTCGGACTCCTACAATGAGCAGTTCTTC.

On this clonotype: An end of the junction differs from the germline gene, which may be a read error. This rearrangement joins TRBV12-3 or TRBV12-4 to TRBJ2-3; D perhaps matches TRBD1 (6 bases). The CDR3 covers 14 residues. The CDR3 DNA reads TGTGCCTGCAGTTTCGGGCAGGGGACAGATACGCAGTATTTT. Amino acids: CACSFGQGTDTQYF.

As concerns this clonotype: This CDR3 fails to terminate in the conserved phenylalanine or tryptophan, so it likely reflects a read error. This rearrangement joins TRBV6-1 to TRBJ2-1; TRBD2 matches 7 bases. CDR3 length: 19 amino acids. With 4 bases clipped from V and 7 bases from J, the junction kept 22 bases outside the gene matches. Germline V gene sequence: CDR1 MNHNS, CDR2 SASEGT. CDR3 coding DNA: TGTGCCAGCAGTGTAGCGGCGGCTAGCGGAGGATGGGGAGGAAATGAGCAGTTCCTC. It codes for CASSVAAASGGWGGNEQFL.

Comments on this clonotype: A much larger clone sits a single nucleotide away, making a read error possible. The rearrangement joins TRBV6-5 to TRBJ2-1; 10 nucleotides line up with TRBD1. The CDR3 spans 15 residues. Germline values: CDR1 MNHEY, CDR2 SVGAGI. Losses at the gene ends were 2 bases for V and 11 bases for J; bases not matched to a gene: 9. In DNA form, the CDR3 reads TGTGCCAGCAGTTACGGGGGACAGGGGCGGAATCAGCAGTTCTTC. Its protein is CASSYGGQGRNQQFF.

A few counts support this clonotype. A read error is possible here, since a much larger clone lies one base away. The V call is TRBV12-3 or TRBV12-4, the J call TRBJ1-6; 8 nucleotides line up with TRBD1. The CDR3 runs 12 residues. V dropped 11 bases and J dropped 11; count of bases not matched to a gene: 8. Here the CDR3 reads CAGTTGGTPLHF. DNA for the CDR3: TGTGCCGGCACTACAGGGGGGACACCCCTCCACTTT.

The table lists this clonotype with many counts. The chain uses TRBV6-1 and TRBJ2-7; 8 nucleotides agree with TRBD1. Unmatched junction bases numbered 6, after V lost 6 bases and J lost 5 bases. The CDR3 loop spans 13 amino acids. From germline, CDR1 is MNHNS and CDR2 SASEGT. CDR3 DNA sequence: TGTGCCAGCAGGGACAGGGCTAGGAACGAGCAGTACTTC. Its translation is CASRDRARNEQYF.

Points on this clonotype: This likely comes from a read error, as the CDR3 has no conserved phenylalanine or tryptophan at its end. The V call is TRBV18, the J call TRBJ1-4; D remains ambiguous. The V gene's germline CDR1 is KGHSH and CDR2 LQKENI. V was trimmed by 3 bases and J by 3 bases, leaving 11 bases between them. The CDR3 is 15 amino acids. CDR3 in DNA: TGTGCCAGCTCACCCGTCATCGGGCCTAATGAAAAACTGTTTATT. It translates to CASSPVIGPNEKLFI.

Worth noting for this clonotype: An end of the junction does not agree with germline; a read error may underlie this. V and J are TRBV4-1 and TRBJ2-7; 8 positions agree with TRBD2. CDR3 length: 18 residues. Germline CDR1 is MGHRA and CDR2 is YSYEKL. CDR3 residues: CPSSQDFGGGWAGFEQYF. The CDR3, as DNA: TGCCCCAGCAGCCAAGATTTCGGGGGGGGATGGGCAGGGTTCGAGCAGTACTTC.

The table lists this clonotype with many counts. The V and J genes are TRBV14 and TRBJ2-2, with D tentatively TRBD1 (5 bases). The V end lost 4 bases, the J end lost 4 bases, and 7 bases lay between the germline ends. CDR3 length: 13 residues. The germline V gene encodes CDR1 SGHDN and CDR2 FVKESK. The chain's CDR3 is CASSRQITGELFF. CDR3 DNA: TGTGCCAGCAGCCGACAGATCACCGGGGAGCTGTTTTTT. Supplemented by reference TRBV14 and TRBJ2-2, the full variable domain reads EAGVTQFPSHSVIEKGQTVTLRCDPISGHDNLYWYRRVMGKEIKFLLHFVKESKQDESGMPNNRFLAERTGGTYSTLKVQPAELEDSGVYFCASSRQITGELFFGEGSRLTVL.

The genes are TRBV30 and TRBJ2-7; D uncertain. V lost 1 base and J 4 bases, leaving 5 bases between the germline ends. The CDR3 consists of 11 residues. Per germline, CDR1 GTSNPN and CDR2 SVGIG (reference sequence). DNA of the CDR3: TGTGCCTGGAGTGGGATTTACGAGCAGTACTTC. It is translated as CAWSGIYEQYF.

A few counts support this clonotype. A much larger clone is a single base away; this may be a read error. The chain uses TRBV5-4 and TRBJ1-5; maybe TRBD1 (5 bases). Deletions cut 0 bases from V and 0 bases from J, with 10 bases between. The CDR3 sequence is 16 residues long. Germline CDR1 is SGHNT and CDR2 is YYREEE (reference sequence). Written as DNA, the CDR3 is TGTGCCAGCAGCTTGGGGGGGTCGGATAGCAATCAGCCCCAGCATTTT. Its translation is CASSLGGSDSNQPQHF.

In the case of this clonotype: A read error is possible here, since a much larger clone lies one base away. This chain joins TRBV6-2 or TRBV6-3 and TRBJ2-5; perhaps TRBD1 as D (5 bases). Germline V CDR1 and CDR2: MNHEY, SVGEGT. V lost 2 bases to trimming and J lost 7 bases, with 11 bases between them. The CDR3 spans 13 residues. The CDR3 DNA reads TGTGCCAGCAGTTACGCCGGTACAGGGACCCAGTACTTC. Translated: CASSYAGTGTQYF.